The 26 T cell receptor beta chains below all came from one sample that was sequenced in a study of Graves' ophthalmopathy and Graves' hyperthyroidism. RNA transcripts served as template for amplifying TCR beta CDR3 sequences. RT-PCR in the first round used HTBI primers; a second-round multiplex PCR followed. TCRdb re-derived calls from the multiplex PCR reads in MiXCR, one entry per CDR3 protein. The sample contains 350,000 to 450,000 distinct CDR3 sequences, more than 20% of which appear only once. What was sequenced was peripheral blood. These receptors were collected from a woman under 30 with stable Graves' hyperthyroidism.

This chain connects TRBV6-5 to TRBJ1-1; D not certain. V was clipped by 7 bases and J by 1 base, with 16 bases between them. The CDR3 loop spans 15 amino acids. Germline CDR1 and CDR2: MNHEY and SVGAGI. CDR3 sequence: CASNSVLPPNTEAFF. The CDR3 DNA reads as TGTGCCAGCAATTCCGTACTACCCCCGAACACTGAAGCTTTCTTT.

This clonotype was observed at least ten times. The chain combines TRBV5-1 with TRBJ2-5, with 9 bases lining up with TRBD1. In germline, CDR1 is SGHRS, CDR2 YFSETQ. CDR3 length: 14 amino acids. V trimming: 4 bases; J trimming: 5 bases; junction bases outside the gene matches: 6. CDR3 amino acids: CASSHGQGRETQYF. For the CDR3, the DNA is TGCGCCAGCAGCCACGGACAGGGGAGGGAGACCCAGTACTTC.

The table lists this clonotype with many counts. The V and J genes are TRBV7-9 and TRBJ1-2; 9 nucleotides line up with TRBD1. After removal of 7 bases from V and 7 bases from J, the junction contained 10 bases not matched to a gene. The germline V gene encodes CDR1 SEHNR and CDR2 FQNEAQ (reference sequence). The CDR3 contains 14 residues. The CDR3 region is CASKNTGGTPGYTF. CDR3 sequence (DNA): TGTGCCAGCAAGAATACAGGGGGCACTCCTGGCTACACCTTC.

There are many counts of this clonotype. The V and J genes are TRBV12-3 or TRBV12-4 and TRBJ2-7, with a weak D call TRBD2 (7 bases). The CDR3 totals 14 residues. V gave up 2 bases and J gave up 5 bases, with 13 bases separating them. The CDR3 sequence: CASSLRQGRDEQYF. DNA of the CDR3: TGTGCCAGCAGTTTAAGGCAGGGGAGGGACGAGCAGTACTTC.

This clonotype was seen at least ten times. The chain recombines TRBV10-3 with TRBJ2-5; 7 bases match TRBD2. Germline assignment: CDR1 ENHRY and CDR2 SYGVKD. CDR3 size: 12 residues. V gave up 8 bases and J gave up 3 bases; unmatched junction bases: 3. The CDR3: CAISSGEETQYF. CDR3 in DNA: TGTGCCATCTCTAGCGGAGAAGAGACCCAGTACTTC.

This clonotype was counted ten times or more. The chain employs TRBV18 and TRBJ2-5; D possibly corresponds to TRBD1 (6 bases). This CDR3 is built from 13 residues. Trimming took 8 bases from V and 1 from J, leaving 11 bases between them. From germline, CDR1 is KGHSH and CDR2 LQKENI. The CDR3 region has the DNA TGTGCCAGCACCCGGGACACCCAAGAGACCCAGTACTTC. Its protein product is CASTRDTQETQYF.

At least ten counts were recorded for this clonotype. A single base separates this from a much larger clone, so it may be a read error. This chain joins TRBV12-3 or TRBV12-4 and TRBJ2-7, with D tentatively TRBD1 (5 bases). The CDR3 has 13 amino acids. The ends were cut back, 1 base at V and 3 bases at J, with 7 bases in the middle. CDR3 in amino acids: CASSLGRVYEQYF. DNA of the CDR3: TGTGCCAGCAGTTTAGGCAGGGTCTACGAGCAGTACTTC.

DNA for the CDR3: TGTGCCAGCAGTTCCAGGACACTGAACACTGAAGCTTTCTTT. Its protein product is CASSSRTLNTEAFF. The rearrangement joins TRBV27 to TRBJ1-1, with D possibly being TRBD1 (5 bases). The V and J ends lost 4 bases and 0 bases respectively, with 9 bases between them. The CDR3 contains 14 residues. Germline V gene lookup returns CDR1 MNHEY and CDR2 SMNVEV (reference sequence).

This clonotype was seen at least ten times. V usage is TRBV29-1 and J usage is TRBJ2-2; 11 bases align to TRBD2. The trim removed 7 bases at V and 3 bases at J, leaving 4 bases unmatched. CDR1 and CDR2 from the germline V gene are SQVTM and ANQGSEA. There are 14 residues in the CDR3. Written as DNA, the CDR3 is TGCAGCGCCCTACTAGCGGGAGACACCGGGGAGCTGTTTTTT. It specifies CSALLAGDTGELFF.

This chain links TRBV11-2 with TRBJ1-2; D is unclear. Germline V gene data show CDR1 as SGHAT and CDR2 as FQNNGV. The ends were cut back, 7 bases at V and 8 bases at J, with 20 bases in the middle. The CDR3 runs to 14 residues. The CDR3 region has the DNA TGTGCCAGCACCCCAAGAGGGTTGGATGGCGGCTACACCTTC. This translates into CASTPRGLDGGYTF.

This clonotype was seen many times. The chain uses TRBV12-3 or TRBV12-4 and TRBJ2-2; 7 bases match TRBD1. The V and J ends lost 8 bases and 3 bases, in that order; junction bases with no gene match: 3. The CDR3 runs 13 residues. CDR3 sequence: CASGTDYTGELFF. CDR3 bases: TGTGCCAGCGGGACAGACTACACCGGGGAGCTGTTTTTT.

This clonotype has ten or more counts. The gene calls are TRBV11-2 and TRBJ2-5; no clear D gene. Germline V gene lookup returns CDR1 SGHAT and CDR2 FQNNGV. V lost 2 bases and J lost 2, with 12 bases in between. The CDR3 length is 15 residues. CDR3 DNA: TGTGCCAGCAGCTTACGGAGTCAGATACAAGAGACCCAGTACTTC. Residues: CASSLRSQIQETQYF.

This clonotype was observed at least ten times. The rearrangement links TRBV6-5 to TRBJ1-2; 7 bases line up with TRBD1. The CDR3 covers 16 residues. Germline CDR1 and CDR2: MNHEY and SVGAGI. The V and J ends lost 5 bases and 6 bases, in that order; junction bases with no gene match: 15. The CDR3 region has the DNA TGTGCCAGCAGTCCACGAATCAGGGGGGTAGGTGATGGCTACACCTTC. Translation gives CASSPRIRGVGDGYTF.

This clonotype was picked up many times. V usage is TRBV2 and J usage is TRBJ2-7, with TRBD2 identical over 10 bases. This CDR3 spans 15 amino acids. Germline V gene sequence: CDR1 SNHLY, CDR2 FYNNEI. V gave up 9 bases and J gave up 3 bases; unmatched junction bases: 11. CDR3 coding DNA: TGTGCCAGTTCGTCCACTACTAGCGGGATCTACGAGCAGTACTTC. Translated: CASSSTTSGIYEQYF.

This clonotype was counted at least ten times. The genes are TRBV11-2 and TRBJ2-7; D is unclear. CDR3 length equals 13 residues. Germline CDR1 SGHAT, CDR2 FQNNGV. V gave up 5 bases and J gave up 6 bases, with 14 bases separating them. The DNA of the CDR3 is TGTGCCAGCAGCGCCCAACCCCCGAGCGAGCAGTACTTC. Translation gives CASSAQPPSEQYF.

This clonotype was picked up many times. The CDR3 DNA sequence: TGTGCCAGCAGTTTAGTTGGTGGCGGGGGGTCCTCCTACGAGCAGTACTTC. Amino acid sequence: CASSLVGGGGSSYEQYF. The chain has TRBV12-3 or TRBV12-4 and TRBJ2-7, with 8 bases identical to TRBD2. CDR3 length: 17 residues. The V gene end was trimmed by 1 base and the J gene end by 0 bases; junction bases not matched to a gene: 8.

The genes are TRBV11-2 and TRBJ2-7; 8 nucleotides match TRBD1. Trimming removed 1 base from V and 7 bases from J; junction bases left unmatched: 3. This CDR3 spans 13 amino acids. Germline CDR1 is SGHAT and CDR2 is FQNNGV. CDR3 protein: CASSLGTGREQYF. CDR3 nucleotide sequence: TGTGCCAGCAGCTTAGGGACAGGGAGGGAGCAGTACTTC.

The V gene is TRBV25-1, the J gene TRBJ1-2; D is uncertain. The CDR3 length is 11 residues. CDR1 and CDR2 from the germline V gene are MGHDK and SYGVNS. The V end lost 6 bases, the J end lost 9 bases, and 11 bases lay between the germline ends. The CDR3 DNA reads TGTGCCAGCAGCGGCGGGGAAAGCTACACCTTC. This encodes CASSGGESYTF.

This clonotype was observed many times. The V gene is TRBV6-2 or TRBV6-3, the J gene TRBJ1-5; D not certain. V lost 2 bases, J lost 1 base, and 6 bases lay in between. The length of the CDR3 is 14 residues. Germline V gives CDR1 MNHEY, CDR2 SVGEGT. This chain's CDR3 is CASSYGYSNQPQHF. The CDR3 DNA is TGTGCCAGCAGTTACGGGTACAGCAATCAGCCCCAGCATTTT.

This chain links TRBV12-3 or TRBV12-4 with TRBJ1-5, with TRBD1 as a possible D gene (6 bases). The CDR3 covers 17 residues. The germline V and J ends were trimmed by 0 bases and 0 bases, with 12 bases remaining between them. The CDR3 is CASSLALDSYSNQPQHF. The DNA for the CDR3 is TGTGCCAGCAGTTTAGCGCTGGACAGCTATAGCAATCAGCCCCAGCATTTT.

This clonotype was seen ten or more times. For the CDR3, the DNA is TGCAGTGCACCGAGGGCGGCTCCCCCGGGAGAGACCCAGTACTTC. Protein sequence: CSAPRAAPPGETQYF. The chain recombines TRBV20-1 with TRBJ2-5; D perhaps matches TRBD2 (5 bases). Looked up from germline, CDR1 is DFQATT and CDR2 is SNEGSKA (reference sequence). CDR3 size: 15 residues. Trimming shortened V by 6 bases and J by 4 bases, and 21 bases separated the two germline ends.

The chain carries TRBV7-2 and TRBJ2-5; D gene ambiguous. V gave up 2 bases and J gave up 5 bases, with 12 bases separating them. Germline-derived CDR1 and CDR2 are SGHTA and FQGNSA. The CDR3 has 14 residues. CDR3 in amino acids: CASSLTVSPETQYF. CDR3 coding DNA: TGTGCCAGCAGCTTAACGGTTAGCCCCGAGACCCAGTACTTC.

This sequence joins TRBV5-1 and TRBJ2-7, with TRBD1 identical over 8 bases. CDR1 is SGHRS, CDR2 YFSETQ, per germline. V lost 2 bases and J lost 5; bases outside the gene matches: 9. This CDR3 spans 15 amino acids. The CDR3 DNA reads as TGCGCCAGCAGCTTCAGAGGACAGGGCCCCGACGAGCAGTACTTC. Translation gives CASSFRGQGPDEQYF.

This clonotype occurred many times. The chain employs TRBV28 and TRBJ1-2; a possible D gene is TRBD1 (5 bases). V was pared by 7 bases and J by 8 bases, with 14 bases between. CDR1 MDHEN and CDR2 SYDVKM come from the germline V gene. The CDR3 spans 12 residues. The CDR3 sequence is CASTSGGDGYTF. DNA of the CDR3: TGTGCCAGCACCTCGGGGGGAGACGGCTACACCTTC.

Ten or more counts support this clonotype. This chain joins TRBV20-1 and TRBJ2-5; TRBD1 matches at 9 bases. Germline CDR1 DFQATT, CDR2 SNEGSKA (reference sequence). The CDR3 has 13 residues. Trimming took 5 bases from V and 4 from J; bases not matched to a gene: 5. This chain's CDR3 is CSAPRTGVETQYF. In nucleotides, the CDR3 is TGCAGTGCTCCCCGGACAGGGGTAGAGACCCAGTACTTC.

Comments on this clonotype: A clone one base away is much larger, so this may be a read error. The CDR3 nucleotides read TGTGCCAGCAGCTTATTGGGACAGGCTGAAGAGACCAAGTACTTC. Translation: CASSLLGQAEETKYF. This sequence joins TRBV7-9 and TRBJ2-5, with TRBD1 identical over 8 bases. The CDR3 extends over 15 amino acids. Germline-derived CDR1 and CDR2 are SEHNR and FQNEAQ (reference sequence).